This entry features one T cell receptor beta chain sequence. The antigen remains unidentified. The data stem from a study of graft-versus-host responses after intestinal transplantation. Study-level information: Transplant recipients had multivisceral, liver-intestinal, or isolated intestinal grafts. Every recipient underwent anti-thymocyte globulin induction, then tacrolimus and steroids for three to four years.

The assay was immunoSEQ multiplex PCR, and TCRdb's table has in-frame clones only and misses some. The table includes around 100,000 clones, roughly nine tenths detected once. Study-wide results and limits: Recipient bone marrow held GvH clones, some seen earlier in ileum or blood. The study found high graft-versus-host to host-versus-graft clonal ratios in allografts of patients with graft-donor T cell macrochimerism.

This CDR3 has 16 residues. The V and J ends lost 2 bases and 3 bases respectively, with 14 bases between them. The receptor was derived from a human donor who was the organ donor for an intestinal transplant. The sequencing used unstimulated CD4+ T cells sorted from spleen or lymph node cells, collected before transplant. The genes are TRBV5-3 and TRBJ1-4; weak D call: TRBD1 (5 bases). TRBV5-3 is identified as an open reading frame with a role that is uncertain. CDR3 region: CARSFFSGTANEKLFF. DNA for the CDR3: TGTGCCAGAAGCTTCTTCAGCGGGACGGCTAATGAAAAACTGTTTTTT.